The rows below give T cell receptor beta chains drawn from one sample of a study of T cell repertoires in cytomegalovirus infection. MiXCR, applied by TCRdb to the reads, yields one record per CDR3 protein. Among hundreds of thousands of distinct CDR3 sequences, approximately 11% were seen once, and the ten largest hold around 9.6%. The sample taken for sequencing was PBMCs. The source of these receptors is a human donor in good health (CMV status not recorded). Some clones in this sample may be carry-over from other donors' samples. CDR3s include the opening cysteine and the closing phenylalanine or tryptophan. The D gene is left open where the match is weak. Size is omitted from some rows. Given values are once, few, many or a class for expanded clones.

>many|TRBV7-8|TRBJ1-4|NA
CASSLNGGSTNEKLFF
TGTGCCAGCAGCTTAAATGGGGGGTCGACTAATGAAAAACTGTTTTTT
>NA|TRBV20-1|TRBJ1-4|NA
CSARYGVGFRPATNEKLFF
TGCAGTGCTAGATATGGTGTGGGTTTCCGCCCCGCAACTAATGAAAAACTGTTTTTT
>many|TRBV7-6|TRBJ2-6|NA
CASSLGGTRANVLTF
TGTGCCAGCAGCTTAGGAGGGACGAGGGCCAACGTCCTGACTTTC
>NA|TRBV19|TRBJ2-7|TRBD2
CASSIDTSGYEQYF
TGTGCCAGTAGTATAGATACTAGCGGCTACGAGCAGTACTTC
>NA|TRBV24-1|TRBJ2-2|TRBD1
CATSDRDRGNTGELFF
TGTGCCACCAGTGATCGAGACAGGGGGAACACCGGGGAGCTGTTTTTT
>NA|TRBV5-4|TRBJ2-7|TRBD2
CASSRRGGSSYEQYF
TGTGCCAGCAGCCGCCGGGGCGGGAGCTCCTACGAGCAGTACTTC
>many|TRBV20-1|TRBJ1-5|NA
CSAIDSYSNQPQHF
TGCAGTGCTATCGACAGTTATAGCAATCAGCCCCAGCATTTT
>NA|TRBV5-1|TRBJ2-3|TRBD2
CASSPGGASGTDTQYF
TGCGCCAGCAGCCCCGGGGGGGCCTCGGGGACAGATACGCAGTATTTT
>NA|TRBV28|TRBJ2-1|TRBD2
CASSWTSGSYNDQFF
TGTGCCAGCAGCTGGACTAGCGGCTCCTACAATGATCAGTTCTTC
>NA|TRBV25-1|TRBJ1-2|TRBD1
CASSPGGASASYGYTF
TGTGCCAGCAGCCCAGGGGGTGCCAGCGCGTCCTATGGCTACACCTTC
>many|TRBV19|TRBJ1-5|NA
CASSRRDRQQPQHF
TGTGCCAGTAGTAGGAGGGATCGCCAACAGCCCCAGCATTTT
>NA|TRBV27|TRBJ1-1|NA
CASRLDAGPNTEAFF
TGTGCCAGCAGGCTGGACGCCGGGCCGAACACTGAAGCTTTCTTT
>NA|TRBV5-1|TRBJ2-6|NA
CASSLGAVSGANVLTF
TGCGCCAGCAGCTTAGGGGCAGTTTCTGGGGCCAACGTCCTGACTTTC
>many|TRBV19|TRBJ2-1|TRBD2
CASTVLAGGYNEQFF
TGTGCCAGTACCGTACTAGCGGGAGGCTACAATGAGCAGTTCTTC
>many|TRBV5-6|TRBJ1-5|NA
CASSPRTASNQPQHF
TGTGCCAGCAGCCCGAGGACAGCTAGCAATCAGCCCCAGCATTTT
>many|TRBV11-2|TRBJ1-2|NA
CASSLGTSGYTF
TGTGCCAGCAGCTTAGGGACGTCTGGCTACACCTTC
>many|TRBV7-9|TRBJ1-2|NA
CASTPGSGYTF
TGTGCCAGCACCCCAGGGAGTGGCTACACCTTC
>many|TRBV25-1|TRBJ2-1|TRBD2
CAPLAGGPNEQFF
TGTGCCCCACTAGCGGGAGGGCCAAATGAGCAGTTCTTC
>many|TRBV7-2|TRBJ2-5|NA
CASSPSPGRDQETQYF
TGTGCCAGCAGCCCTTCCCCGGGACGGGACCAAGAGACCCAGTACTTC
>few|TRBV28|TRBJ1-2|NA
CASSLLGVLSPRSRLYGYTF
TGTGCCAGCAGTCTCCTGGGTGTCCTATCCCCCCGGTCCAGGCTATATGGCTACACCTTC
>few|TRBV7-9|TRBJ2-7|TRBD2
CASSASGRGHEQYF
TGTGCCAGCAGTGCTAGCGGGAGAGGCCACGAGCAGTACTTC
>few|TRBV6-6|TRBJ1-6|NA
CASSYSPDYNSPLHF
TGTGCCAGCAGTTACTCGCCAGATTATAATTCACCCCTCCACTTT
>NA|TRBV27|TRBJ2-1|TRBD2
CASSLLGLASYNEQFF
TGTGCCAGCAGTTTGCTGGGACTAGCCTCATACAATGAGCAGTTCTTC
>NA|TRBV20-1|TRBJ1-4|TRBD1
CSAFQGGDEKLFF
TGCAGTGCTTTCCAGGGGGGAGACGAAAAACTGTTTTTT
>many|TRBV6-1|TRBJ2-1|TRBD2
CASRRLAEHRVHEQFF
TGTGCCAGCAGAAGACTAGCGGAACATAGGGTCCATGAGCAGTTCTTC
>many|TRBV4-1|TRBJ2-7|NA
CASSQDWRPQFEQYF
TGCGCCAGCAGCCAAGATTGGAGGCCCCAGTTCGAGCAGTACTTC
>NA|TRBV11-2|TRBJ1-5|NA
CASSLHRSNQTQHF
TGTGCCAGCAGCCTACACAGAAGCAATCAGACCCAGCATTTT
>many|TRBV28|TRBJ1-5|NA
CASSFPNLNSNQPQHF
TGTGCCAGCAGTTTCCCTAATTTGAATAGCAATCAGCCCCAGCATTTT
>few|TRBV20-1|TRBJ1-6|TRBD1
CSARAGTVNSPLHF
TGCAGTGCTAGAGCAGGGACAGTAAATTCACCCCTCCACTTT
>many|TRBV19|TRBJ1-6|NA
CASRDIDVGSPLHF
TGTGCCAGCCGGGACATCGACGTGGGTTCACCCCTCCACTTT
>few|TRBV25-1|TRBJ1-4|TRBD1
CASSDTGQEGPGEKLFF
TGTGCCAGCAGTGACACGGGACAGGAAGGACCTGGGGAAAAACTGTTTTTT
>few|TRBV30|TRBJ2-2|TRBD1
CAWSTYAGTVITGELFF
TGTGCCTGGAGTACCTACGCCGGGACAGTCATTACCGGGGAGCTGTTTTTT
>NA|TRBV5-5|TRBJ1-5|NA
CASSFSDDQPQHF
TGTGCCAGCAGCTTCTCGGATGATCAGCCCCAGCATTTT
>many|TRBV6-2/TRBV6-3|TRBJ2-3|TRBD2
CASSYVAGDTQYF
TGTGCCAGCAGTTACGTAGCGGGAGATACGCAGTATTTT
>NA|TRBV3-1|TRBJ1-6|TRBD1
CASSQNRGRSSPLHF
TGTGCCAGCAGCCAAAACAGGGGGCGAAGTTCACCCCTCCACTTT
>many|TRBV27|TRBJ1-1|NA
CASSTMNTEAFF
TGTGCCAGCAGTACGATGAACACTGAAGCTTTCTTT
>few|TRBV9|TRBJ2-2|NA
CASSPRHRGGNTGELFF
TGTGCCAGCAGCCCGCGGCACAGGGGGGGGAACACCGGGGAGCTGTTTTTT
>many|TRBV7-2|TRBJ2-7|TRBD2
CASSATSGRSNYEQYF
TGTGCCAGCAGCGCAACTAGCGGGAGGTCGAACTACGAGCAGTACTTC
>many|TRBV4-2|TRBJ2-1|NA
CASSQAWEMNNEQFF
TGTGCCAGCAGCCAAGCCTGGGAAATGAACAATGAGCAGTTCTTC
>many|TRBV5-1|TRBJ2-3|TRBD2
CASTIQRTSGTTDTQYF
TGCGCCAGCACGATACAACGGACTAGCGGCACCACAGATACGCAGTATTTT
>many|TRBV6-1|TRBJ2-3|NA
CASSDPSRGDTQYF
TGTGCCAGCAGTGACCCATCTCGGGGAGATACGCAGTATTTT
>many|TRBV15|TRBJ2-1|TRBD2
CATSREREGVEQFF
TGTGCCACCAGCAGAGAGAGGGAGGGAGTTGAGCAGTTCTTC